This TCR beta chain was observed in a study of T cells in Graves' hyperthyroidism and ophthalmopathy. Between the trimmed V and J ends, which lost 10 bases and 4 bases, there was a span of 16 bases. CDR3 length equals 13 residues. The germline CDR1 and CDR2 sequences are MDHEN and SYDVKM. Regions amplified from RNA transcripts were the TCR beta CDR3 regions. During a first-round RT-PCR of the TCR CDR3, the HTBI primer set was used. TCRdb itself ran the multiplex PCR reads through MiXCR, one entry per CDR3 protein. The sample comprises hundreds of thousands of distinct CDR3 sequences, about 13% of which are singletons, and roughly 9.2% rests with the top ten. Those with hyperthyroidism were 18 to 65 years old, newly diagnosed, and ill for under 2 months. This clonotype was recorded at least ten times. What it binds is not known. Study-level points and caveats: For ophthalmopathy, model prediction preceded onset by a median approximately 6 months.

V usage is TRBV28 and J usage is TRBJ1-2; perhaps TRBD1 as D (6 bases). The specimen sequenced was blood. This sequence originates from a woman aged 18 to 35 with Graves' hyperthyroidism. CDR3 amino acids: CAIRQANGYGYTF. DNA of the CDR3: TGTGCCATCAGACAGGCAAATGGCTATGGCTACACCTTC.